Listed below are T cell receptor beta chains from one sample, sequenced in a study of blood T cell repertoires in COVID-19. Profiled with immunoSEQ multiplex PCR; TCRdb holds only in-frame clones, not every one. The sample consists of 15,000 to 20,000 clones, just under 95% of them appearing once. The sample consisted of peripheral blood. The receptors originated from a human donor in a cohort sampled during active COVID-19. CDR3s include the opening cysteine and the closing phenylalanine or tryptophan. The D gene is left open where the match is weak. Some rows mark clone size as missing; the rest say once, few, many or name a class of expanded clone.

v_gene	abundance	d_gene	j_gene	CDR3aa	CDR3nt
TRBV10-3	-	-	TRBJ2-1	CAISESSQVPYNEQFF	TGTGCCATCAGTGAGTCGAGTCAGGTGCCCTACAATGAGCAGTTCTTC
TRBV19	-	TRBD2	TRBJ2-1	CATLTGLAGAFEQFF	TGTGCCACCCTAACAGGACTAGCGGGAGCGTTTGAGCAGTTCTTC
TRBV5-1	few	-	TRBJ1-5	CASSAGVRQPQHF	TGCGCCAGCAGTGCAGGGGTGCGTCAGCCCCAGCATTTT
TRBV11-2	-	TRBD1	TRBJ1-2	CASSLDRGYGYTF	TGTGCCAGCAGCTTGGACAGGGGCTATGGCTACACCTTC
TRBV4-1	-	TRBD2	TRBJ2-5	CASKPLAAVEETQYF	TGCGCCAGCAAACCTCTAGCGGCAGTGGAGGAGACCCAGTACTTC
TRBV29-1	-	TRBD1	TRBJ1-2	CSVDPIATGNDYGYTF	TGCAGCGTTGACCCCATCGCGACAGGGAATGACTATGGCTACACCTTC
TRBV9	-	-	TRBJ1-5	CASSPREGSNQPQHF	TGTGCCAGCAGCCCCCGGGAGGGCAGTAATCAGCCCCAGCATTTT
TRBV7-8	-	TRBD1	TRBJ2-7	CASSLSSQGSSYEQYF	TGTGCCAGCAGCTTAAGTTCACAGGGGAGCTCCTACGAGCAGTACTTC
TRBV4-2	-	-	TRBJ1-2	CASSQDGGDRNYGYTF	TGTGCCAGCAGCCAAGATGGGGGGGACCGAAACTATGGCTACACCTTC
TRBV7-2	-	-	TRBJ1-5	CASSLGQEAYQPQHF	TGTGCCAGCAGCTTAGGTCAAGAGGCTTATCAGCCCCAGCATTTT
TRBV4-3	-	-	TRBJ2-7	CASSQGNTGYYEQYF	TGCGCCAGCAGCCAAGGGAATACAGGGTACTACGAGCAGTACTTC
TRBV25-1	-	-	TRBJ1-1	CASQDTEAFF	TGTGCCAGTCAGGACACTGAAGCTTTCTTT
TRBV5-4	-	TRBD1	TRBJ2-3	CASSLSTGLSYSTDTQYF	TGTGCCAGCAGCTTGTCGACAGGGTTATCCTATAGCACAGATACGCAGTATTTT
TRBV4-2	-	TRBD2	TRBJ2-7	CASSRNRTSFTTYEQYF	TGTGCCAGCAGCAGGAATCGGACTAGTTTTACAACCTACGAGCAGTACTTC
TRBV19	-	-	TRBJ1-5	CASNLGQSNQPQHF	TGTGCCAGTAACCTAGGACAGTCGAATCAGCCCCAGCATTTT
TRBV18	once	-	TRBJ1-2	CASSSDRKNPYGYTF	TGTGCCAGCTCATCCGACAGAAAAAACCCCTATGGCTACACCTTC
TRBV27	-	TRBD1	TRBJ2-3	CASSSYRGLTDTQYF	TGTGCCAGCAGTTCGTACAGGGGGCTTACAGATACGCAGTATTTT
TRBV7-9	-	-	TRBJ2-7	CASSFDIYDEQYF	TGTGCCAGCAGCTTTGACATCTACGACGAGCAGTACTTC
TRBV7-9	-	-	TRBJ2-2	CANNDGGGELFF	TGTGCCAACAACGACGGGGGCGGGGAGCTGTTTTTT
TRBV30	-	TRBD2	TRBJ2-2	CAWARIGWTSGRHNTGELFF	TGTGCCTGGGCCAGGATTGGGTGGACTAGCGGGAGGCACAACACCGGGGAGCTGTTTTTT
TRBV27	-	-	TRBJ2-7	CASSLGGSYEQYF	TGTGCCAGCAGTTTAGGCGGATCCTACGAGCAGTACTTC
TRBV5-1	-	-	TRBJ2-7	CASSQGTLGEQYF	TGCGCCAGCAGCCAGGGGACCCTTGGCGAGCAGTACTTC
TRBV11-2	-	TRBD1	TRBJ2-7	CASSLGYGTGGEYF	TGTGCCAGCAGCTTGGGCTACGGGACAGGGGGAGAGTACTTC
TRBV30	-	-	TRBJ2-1	CAWSTPNRAPGYEQFF	TGTGCCTGGAGCACGCCCAACAGGGCCCCGGGATATGAGCAGTTCTTC
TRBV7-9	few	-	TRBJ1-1	CASSAQGNTEAFF	TGTGCCAGCAGCGCACAGGGTAACACTGAAGCTTTCTTT
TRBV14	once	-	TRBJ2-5	CASSRSRVETQYF	TGTGCCAGCAGCCGGTCAAGAGTAGAGACCCAGTACTTC
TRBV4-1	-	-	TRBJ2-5	CASSPILGTQYF	TGCGCCAGCAGCCCGATTCTCGGGACCCAGTACTTC
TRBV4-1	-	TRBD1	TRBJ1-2	CASRRTGSNYGYTF	TGCGCCAGCAGACGGACAGGGTCTAACTATGGCTACACCTTC
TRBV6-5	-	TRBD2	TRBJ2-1	CASSSAASGRLHEQFF	TGTGCCAGCAGTTCCGCCGCTAGCGGGAGGTTGCATGAGCAGTTCTTC
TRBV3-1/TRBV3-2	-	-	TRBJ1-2	CASSPLGLTIHYGYTF	TGTGCCAGCAGCCCGCTAGGACTTACTATCCACTATGGCTACACCTTC
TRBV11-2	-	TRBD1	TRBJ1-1	CASSLALRRGTGMNTEAFF	TGTGCCAGCAGCTTAGCGTTAAGGCGAGGGACAGGCATGAACACTGAAGCTTTCTTT
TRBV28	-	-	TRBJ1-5	CASSLRALSNQPQHF	TGTGCCAGCAGTTTGCGCGCCTTGAGTAATCAGCCCCAGCATTTT
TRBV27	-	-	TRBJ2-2	CASTLSTRAPGELFF	TGTGCCAGCACCTTGTCTACCCGAGCGCCCGGGGAGCTGTTTTTT
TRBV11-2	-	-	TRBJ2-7	CASSSPGGSYEQYF	TGTGCCAGCAGCTCCCCCGGGGGTTCCTACGAGCAGTACTTC
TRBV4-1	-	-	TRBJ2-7	CASSQDGGGSSYEQYF	TGCGCCAGCAGCCAAGATGGAGGCGGAAGCTCCTACGAGCAGTACTTC
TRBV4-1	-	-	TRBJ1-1	CASSEVNTEAFF	TGCGCCAGCAGCGAGGTGAACACTGAAGCTTTCTTT
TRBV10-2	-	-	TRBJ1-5	CASRETGYSNQPQHF	TGCGCCAGCAGAGAGACAGGTTATAGCAATCAGCCCCAGCATTTT
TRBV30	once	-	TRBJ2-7	CALEGSGGRGYEQYF	TGTGCCCTGGAGGGTAGTGGTGGCAGGGGGTACGAGCAGTACTTC
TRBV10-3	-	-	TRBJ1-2	CAISESPRGYGYTF	TGTGCCATCAGTGAGAGCCCGCGTGGCTATGGCTACACCTTC
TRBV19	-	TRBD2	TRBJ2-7	CATLAALGEQYF	TGTGCCACTCTAGCGGCTCTAGGCGAGCAGTACTTC
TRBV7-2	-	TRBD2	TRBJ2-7	CASSPVREASEQYF	TGTGCCAGCAGCCCGGTCCGGGAGGCCTCCGAGCAGTACTTC
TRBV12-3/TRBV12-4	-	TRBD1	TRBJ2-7	CASSTGQGEQYF	TGTGCCAGCAGTACAGGACAGGGCGAGCAGTACTTC
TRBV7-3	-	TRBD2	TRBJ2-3	CASSRSGGTTDTQYF	TGTGCCAGCAGCCGTAGCGGGGGGACCACAGATACGCAGTATTTT
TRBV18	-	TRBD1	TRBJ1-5	CASSRDRLNYSNQPQHF	TGTGCCAGCTCACGGGACAGGCTTAACTATAGCAATCAGCCCCAGCATTTT